The 25 T cell receptor beta chains reported below all come from one sample, sequenced in a study of monozygotic twins with inflammatory bowel disease. TCRdb reprocessed the 5' RACE reads, with one entry per CDR3 protein and no DNA. Recorded for this sample: hundreds of thousands of distinct CDR3 sequences. Input material: blood. The receptors come from a human donor with ulcerative colitis or Crohn's disease, or a healthy co-twin of an affected twin (not recorded which).

This chain connects TRBV7-9 to TRBJ2-5; TCRdb's D call of TRBD1 is untestable without DNA. CDR3 length equals 14 residues. Germline V gene sequence: CDR1 SEHNR, CDR2 FQNEAQ (reference sequence). The CDR3 loop is CASRPQGRSETQYF. The full variable domain, with the rest looked up from reference TRBV7-9 and TRBJ2-5, is DTGVSQNPRHKITKRGQNVTFRCDPISEHNRLYWYRQTLGQGPEFLTYFQNEAQLEKSRLLSDRFSAERPKGSFSTLEIQRTEQGDSAMYLCASRPQGRSETQYFGPGTRLLVL.

J is TRBJ2-7 and V is TRBV14; with no DNA, the TCRdb D assignment of TRBD2 cannot be verified. The CDR3 extends over 16 amino acids. Germline V gene data show CDR1 as SGHDN and CDR2 as FVKESK. The CDR3: CASSQVSGLKSYEQYF.

This chain connects TRBV6-5 to TRBJ2-6; TCRdb outputs TRBD1, but without DNA this stays unchecked. The CDR3 loop spans 15 amino acids. CDR1 MNHEY and CDR2 SVGAGI come from the germline V gene. The CDR3 loop is CASSYTLAGANVLTF.

V gene TRBV6-2 or TRBV6-3 combines with J gene TRBJ2-7; TCRdb lists TRBD2, though no DNA is available to test this call. This CDR3 has 16 amino acids. Germline V lookup: CDR1 MNHEY, CDR2 SVGEGT. The chain's CDR3 is CASSSTSGRFIGEQYF.

The chain employs TRBV12-3 or TRBV12-4 and TRBJ1-2; lacking DNA, the TRBD1 call made by TCRdb goes unchecked. The CDR3 contains 18 residues. The CDR3 spells CASSLAGSGGYTNYGYTF.

The chain links TRBV5-4 to TRBJ2-3; TCRdb proposes TRBD1, but this gene call is untestable without DNA. Germline CDR1 and CDR2: SGHNT and YYREEE (reference sequence). The CDR3 is made up of 18 amino acids. CDR3 loop: CASSLGPAGQGGADTQYF.

The chain links TRBV7-2 to TRBJ1-2. CDR3 length: 13 amino acids. Germline V gene lookup returns CDR1 SGHTA and CDR2 FQGNSA. The CDR3 sequence is CASSSERNYGYTF.

The chain employs TRBV20-1 and TRBJ2-7; TCRdb indicates TRBD1, and absent DNA this call remains unverified. From germline, CDR1 is DFQATT and CDR2 SNEGSKA (reference sequence). The CDR3 consists of 15 residues. CDR3 region: CSAPAGDISSYEQYF.

The J gene is TRBJ1-1, the V gene TRBV7-9. Looked up from germline, CDR1 is SEHNR and CDR2 is FQNEAQ (reference sequence). The CDR3 contains 15 residues. The CDR3 loop reads CASSLQRKMDTEAFF.

The V and J genes are TRBV6-2 or TRBV6-3 and TRBJ1-2. CDR1 MNHEY and CDR2 SVGEGT come from the germline V gene. There are 12 residues in the CDR3. CDR3 loop: CASSERLYGYTF.

The V gene is TRBV20-1, the J gene TRBJ2-5; checking the TCRdb D call of TRBD1 is not possible without DNA. CDR3 size: 15 residues. Germline lookup yields CDR1 DFQATT and CDR2 SNEGSKA (reference sequence). This CDR3 reads CSANRIGGSQETQYF.

The J gene is TRBJ1-2, the V gene TRBV20-1; TCRdb's D call of TRBD1 is untestable without DNA. The CDR3 loop spans 14 amino acids. CDR1 DFQATT and CDR2 SNEGSKA come from the germline V gene (reference sequence). The CDR3 protein is CSARGTDRVYGYTF.

This chain connects TRBV10-1 to TRBJ2-7. CDR3 size: 13 residues. Per germline, CDR1 WNHNN and CDR2 SYGVQD (reference sequence). CDR3 region: CASSDEGSYEQYF.

The chain couples TRBV15 to TRBJ1-1. The length of the CDR3 is 14 residues. Germline V gives CDR1 LNHNV, CDR2 YYDKDF (reference sequence). Here the CDR3 reads CATSRESAGIEAFF.

V gene TRBV12-3 or TRBV12-4 combines with J gene TRBJ2-3. The CDR3 has 11 amino acids. The CDR3 loop reads CASSFMDTQYF.

This rearrangement joins TRBV28 to TRBJ2-1; TCRdb designates TRBD2, a call that cannot be tested without DNA. From germline, CDR1 is MDHEN and CDR2 SYDVKM. The CDR3 has 16 amino acids. Here the CDR3 reads CASTPPTSAFYNEQFF. The full variable domain, with the rest looked up from reference TRBV28 and TRBJ2-1, is DVKVTQSSRYLVKRTGEKVFLECVQDMDHENMFWYRQDPGLGLRLIYFSYDVKMKEKGDIPEGYSVSREKKERFSLILESASTNQTSMYLCASTPPTSAFYNEQFFGPGTRLTVL.

The V gene is TRBV20-1, the J gene TRBJ1-4; with no DNA, the TCRdb D assignment of TRBD1 cannot be verified. Germline V lookup: CDR1 DFQATT, CDR2 SNEGSKA (reference sequence). The CDR3 has 14 amino acids. CDR3 in amino acids: CSAKPTGRGEKLFF.

The V call is TRBV2, the J call TRBJ2-5; TCRdb names TRBD2, which stays unverified in the absence of DNA. The CDR3 is made up of 18 amino acids. Germline lookup yields CDR1 SNHLY and CDR2 FYNNEI. CDR3 residues: CASSEPLAGGPRLETQYF.

The chain has TRBV5-1 and TRBJ1-5. CDR3 length: 13 residues. Germline V gives CDR1 SGHRS, CDR2 YFSETQ. CDR3 protein: CASSPDPNQPQHF.

The chain links TRBV7-2 to TRBJ1-5; without DNA, the TCRdb call of TRBD1 cannot be checked. Germline V gives CDR1 SGHTA, CDR2 FQGNSA. The length of the CDR3 is 15 residues. The CDR3 is CASSHGTGRDQPQHF.

The V and J genes are TRBV19 and TRBJ1-6; the TRBD1 assignment by TCRdb is unverifiable without DNA. Per the germline V gene, CDR1 is LNHDA and CDR2 is SQIVND (reference sequence). The CDR3 covers 15 residues. The CDR3 here is CASSQGFTYNSPLHF.

The rearrangement links TRBV9 to TRBJ2-7; TCRdb's assignment of TRBD1 cannot be checked, as there is no DNA. Germline CDR1 is SGDLS and CDR2 is YYNGEE. CDR3 length: 16 amino acids. This chain's CDR3 is CASSARTGTRNGEQYF.

The V and J genes are TRBV12-3 or TRBV12-4 and TRBJ1-2. This CDR3 has 15 residues. CDR3 sequence: CASSFMAQGFDGYTF.

The J gene is TRBJ2-5, the V gene TRBV7-2; the TCRdb D gene call, TRBD2, has no DNA to confirm it. The CDR3 spans 16 residues. Germline lookup yields CDR1 SGHTA and CDR2 FQGNSA. The CDR3 spells CASSPRVRGAGETQYF.

The chain combines TRBV2 with TRBJ1-6; TCRdb's D call of TRBD1 is untestable without DNA. The germline V gene encodes CDR1 SNHLY and CDR2 FYNNEI. The CDR3 sequence is 16 residues long. CDR3 residues: CASSTRQGYNNSPLHF.